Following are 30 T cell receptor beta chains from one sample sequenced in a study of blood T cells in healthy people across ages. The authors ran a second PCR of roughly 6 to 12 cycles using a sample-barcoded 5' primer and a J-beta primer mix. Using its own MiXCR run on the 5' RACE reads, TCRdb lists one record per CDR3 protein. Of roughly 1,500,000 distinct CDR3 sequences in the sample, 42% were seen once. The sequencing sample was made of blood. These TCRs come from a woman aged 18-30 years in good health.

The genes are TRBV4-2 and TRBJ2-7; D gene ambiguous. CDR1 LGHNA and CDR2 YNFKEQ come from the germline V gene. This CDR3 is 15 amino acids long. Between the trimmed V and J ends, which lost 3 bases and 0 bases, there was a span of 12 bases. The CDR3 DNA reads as TGTGCCAGCAGCCATGTCCAGAAGCCCTCCTACGAGCAGTACTTC. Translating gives CASSHVQKPSYEQYF.

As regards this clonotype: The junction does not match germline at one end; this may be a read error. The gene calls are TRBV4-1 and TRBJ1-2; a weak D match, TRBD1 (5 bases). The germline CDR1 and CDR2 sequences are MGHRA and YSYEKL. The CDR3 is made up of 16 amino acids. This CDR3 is CASSQGGTVEGYDYTF. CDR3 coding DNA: TGCGCCAGCAGCCAAGGGGGGACCGTAGAGGGGTATGACTACACCTTC.

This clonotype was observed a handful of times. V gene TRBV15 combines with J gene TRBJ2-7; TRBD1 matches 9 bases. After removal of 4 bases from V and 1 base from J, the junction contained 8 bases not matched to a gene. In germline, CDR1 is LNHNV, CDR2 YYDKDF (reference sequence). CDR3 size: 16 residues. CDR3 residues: CATSKGTGPASYEQYF. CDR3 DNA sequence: TGTGCCACCAGCAAAGGGACAGGGCCCGCATCCTACGAGCAGTACTTC.

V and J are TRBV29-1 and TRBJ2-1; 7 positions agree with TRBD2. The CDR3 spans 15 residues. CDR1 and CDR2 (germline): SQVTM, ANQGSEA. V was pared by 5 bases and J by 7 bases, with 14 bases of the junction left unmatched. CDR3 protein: CSVLEGGPGDNEQFF. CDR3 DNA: TGCAGCGTTCTTGAGGGAGGGCCGGGTGATAATGAGCAGTTCTTC.

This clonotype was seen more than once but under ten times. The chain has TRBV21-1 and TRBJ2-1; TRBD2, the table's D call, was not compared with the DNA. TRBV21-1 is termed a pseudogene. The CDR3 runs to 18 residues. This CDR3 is CASSKAEEGREFSNEQFF. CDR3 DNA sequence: TGTGCCAGCAGCAAAGCGGAGGAAGGGCGGGAGTTCTCCAATGAGCAGTTCTTC.

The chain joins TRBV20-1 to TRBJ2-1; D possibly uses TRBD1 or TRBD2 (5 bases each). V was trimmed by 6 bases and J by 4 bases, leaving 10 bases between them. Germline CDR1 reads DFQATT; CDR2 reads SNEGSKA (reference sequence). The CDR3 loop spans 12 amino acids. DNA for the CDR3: TGCAGTGCCCGGGACCAGTACAATGAGCAGTTCTTC. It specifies CSARDQYNEQFF.

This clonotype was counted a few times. The chain's CDR3 is CSVETGGGYNEQFF. The CDR3 DNA reads TGCAGCGTAGAGACAGGGGGAGGGTACAATGAGCAGTTCTTC. The chain employs TRBV29-1 and TRBJ2-1; 9 positions match TRBD1. The CDR3 is made up of 14 amino acids. V trimming: 6 bases; J trimming: 4 bases; junction bases outside the gene matches: 7. Germline loops: CDR1 SQVTM, CDR2 ANQGSEA.

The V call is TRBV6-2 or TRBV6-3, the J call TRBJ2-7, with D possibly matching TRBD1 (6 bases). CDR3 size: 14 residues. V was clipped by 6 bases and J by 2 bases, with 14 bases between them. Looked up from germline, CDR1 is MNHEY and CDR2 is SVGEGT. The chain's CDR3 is CASRTGSETYEQYF. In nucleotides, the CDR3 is TGTGCCAGCAGAACAGGGTCCGAGACCTACGAGCAGTACTTC.

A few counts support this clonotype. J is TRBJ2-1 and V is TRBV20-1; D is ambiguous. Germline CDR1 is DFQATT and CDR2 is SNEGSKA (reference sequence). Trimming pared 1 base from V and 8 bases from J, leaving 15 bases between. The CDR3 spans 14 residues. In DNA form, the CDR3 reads TGCAGTGCTAGAGGGTTTCAGAGCTCCCATGAGCAGTTCTTC. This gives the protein CSARGFQSSHEQFF.

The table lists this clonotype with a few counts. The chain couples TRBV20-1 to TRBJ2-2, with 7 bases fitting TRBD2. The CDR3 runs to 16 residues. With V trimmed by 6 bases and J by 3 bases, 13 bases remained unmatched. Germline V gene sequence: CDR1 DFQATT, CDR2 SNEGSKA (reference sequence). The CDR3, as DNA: TGCAGTGCCCCGGGGAGGCGGGAGTCACACACCGGGGAGCTGTTTTTT. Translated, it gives CSAPGRRESHTGELFF.

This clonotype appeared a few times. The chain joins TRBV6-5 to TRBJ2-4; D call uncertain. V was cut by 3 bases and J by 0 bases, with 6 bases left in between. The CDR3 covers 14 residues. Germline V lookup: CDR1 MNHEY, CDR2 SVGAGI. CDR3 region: CASSYTAAKNIQYF. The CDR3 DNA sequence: TGTGCCAGCAGTTATACGGCAGCCAAAAACATTCAGTACTTC.

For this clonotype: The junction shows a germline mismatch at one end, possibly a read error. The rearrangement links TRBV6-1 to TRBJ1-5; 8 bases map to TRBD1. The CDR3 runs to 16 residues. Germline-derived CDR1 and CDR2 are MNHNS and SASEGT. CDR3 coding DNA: TGTGCCAGCAGTAAAGCCGTAACAGGGGGAAATCAGCCCCAGCATTTT. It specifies CASSKAVTGGNQPQHF.

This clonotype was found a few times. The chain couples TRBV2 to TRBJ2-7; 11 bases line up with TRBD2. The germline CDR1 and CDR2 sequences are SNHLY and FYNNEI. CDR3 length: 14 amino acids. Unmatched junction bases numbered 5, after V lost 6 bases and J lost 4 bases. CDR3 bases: TGTGCCAGCAGGAGGGCTAGCGGGGGGTACGAGCAGTACTTC. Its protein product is CASRRASGGYEQYF.

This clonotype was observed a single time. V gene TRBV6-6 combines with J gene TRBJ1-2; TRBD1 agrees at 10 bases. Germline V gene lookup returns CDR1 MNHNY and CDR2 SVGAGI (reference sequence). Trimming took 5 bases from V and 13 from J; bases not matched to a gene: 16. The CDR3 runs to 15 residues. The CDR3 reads CASSTRRDRGHTATF. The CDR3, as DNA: TGTGCCAGCAGTACACGCCGGGACAGGGGCCATACGGCCACCTTC.

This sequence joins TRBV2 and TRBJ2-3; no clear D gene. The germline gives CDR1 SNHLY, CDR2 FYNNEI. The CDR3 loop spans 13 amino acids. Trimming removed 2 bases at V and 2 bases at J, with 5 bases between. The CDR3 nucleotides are TGTGCCAGCAGTGAAACTACCACAGATACGCAGTATTTT. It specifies CASSETTTDTQYF.

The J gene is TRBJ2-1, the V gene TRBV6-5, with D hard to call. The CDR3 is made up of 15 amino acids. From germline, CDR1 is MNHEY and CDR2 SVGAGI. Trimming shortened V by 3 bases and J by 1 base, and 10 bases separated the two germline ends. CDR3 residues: CASSYWPPSYNEQFF. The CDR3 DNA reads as TGTGCCAGCAGTTATTGGCCCCCTTCCTACAATGAGCAGTTCTTC.

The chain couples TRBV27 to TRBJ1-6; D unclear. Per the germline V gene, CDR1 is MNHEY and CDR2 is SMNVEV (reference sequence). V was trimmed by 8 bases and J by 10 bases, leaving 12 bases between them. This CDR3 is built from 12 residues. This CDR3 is CASGSLWSPLHF. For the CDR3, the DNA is TGTGCCAGCGGGAGTTTGTGGTCACCCCTCCACTTT.

The CDR3 is CASSEGNDALINNSPLHF. Here the CDR3 DNA reads TGTGCCAGCAGTGAAGGGAACGACGCACTTATAAATAATTCACCCCTCCACTTT. The chain uses TRBV25-1 and TRBJ1-6; no clear D gene. V dropped 2 bases and J dropped 5 bases, with 19 bases sitting between them. Germline CDR1 MGHDK, CDR2 SYGVNS. The CDR3 consists of 18 residues.

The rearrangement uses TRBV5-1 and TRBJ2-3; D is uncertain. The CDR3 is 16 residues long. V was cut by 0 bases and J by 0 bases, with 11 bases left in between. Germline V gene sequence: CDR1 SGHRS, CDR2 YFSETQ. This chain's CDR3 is CASSLGGTSSTDTQYF. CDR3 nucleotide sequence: TGCGCCAGCAGCTTGGGAGGTACATCTAGCACAGATACGCAGTATTTT.

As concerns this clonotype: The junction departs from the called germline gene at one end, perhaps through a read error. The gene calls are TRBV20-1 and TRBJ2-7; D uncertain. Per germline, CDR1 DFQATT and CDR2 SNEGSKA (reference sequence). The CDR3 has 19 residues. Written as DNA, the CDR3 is TGCAGTGCTAGTCCCCTATCGCAGGCGCACGCCGTGAGCTCCTACGGGCAGTACTTC. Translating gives CSASPLSQAHAVSSYGQYF.

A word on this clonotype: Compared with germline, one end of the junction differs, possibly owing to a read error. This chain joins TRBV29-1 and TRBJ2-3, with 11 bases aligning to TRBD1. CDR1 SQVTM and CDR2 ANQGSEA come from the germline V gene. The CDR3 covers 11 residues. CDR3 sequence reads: CSATPDRGLFF. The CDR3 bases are TGCAGCGCCACACCGGACAGGGGGCTATTTTTT.

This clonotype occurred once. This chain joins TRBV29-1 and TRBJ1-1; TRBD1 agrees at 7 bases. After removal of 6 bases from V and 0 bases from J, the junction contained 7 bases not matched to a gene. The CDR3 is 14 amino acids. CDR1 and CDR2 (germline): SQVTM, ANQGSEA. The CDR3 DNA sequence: TGCAGCGTCACTGGACAGGCCTTGAACACTGAAGCTTTCTTT. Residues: CSVTGQALNTEAFF.

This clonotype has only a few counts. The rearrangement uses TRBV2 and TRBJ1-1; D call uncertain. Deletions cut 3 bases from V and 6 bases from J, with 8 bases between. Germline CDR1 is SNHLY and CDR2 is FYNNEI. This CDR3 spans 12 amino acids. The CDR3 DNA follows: TGTGCCAGCAGTGATGAGGGCTCTGAAGCTTTCTTT. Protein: CASSDEGSEAFF.

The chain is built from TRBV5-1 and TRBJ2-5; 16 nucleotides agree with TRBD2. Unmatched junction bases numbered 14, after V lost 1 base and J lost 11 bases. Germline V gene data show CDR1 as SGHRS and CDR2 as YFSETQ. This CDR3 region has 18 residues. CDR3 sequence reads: CASSLLGLAGGGDNEQYF. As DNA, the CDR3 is TGCGCCAGCAGCTTGCTGGGACTAGCGGGAGGGGGTGACAATGAGCAGTACTTC.

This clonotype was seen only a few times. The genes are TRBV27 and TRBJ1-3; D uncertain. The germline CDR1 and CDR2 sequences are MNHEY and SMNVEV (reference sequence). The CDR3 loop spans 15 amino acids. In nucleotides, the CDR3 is TGTCTTCGGGGAATTACGGTCCCCTCTGGAAACACCATATATTTT. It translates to CLRGITVPSGNTIYF.

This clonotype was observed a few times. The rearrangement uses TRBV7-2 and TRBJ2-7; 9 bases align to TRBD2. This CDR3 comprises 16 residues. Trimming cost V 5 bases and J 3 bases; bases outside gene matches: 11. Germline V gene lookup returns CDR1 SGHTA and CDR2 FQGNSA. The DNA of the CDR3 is TGTGCCAGCAGCCCCGGTGCAGCGGGAGGCTTCTACGAGCAGTACTTC. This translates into CASSPGAAGGFYEQYF.

The CDR3: CSARDRAVETQYF. The DNA of the CDR3 is TGCAGCGCCCGGGACAGGGCAGTGGAGACCCAGTACTTC. The chain combines TRBV29-1 with TRBJ2-5; 9 bases are a match to TRBD1. CDR3 length: 13 residues. Unmatched junction bases numbered 8, after V lost 7 bases and J lost 5 bases. Looked up from germline, CDR1 is SQVTM and CDR2 is ANQGSEA.

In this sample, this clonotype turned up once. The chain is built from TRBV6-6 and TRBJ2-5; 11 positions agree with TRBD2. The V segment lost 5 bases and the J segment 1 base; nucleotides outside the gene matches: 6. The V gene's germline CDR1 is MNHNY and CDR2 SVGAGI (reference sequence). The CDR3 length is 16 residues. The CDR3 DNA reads TGTGCCAGCAGTCAACGACTAGCGGGGTTCCAAGAGACCCAGTACTTC. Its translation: CASSQRLAGFQETQYF.

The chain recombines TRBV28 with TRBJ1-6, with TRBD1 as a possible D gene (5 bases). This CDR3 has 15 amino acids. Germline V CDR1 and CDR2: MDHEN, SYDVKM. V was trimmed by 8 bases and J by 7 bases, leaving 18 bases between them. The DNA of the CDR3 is TGTGCCAGCGGTGGCGGTACCAGGGCAAATTCACCCCTCCACTTT. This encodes CASGGGTRANSPLHF.

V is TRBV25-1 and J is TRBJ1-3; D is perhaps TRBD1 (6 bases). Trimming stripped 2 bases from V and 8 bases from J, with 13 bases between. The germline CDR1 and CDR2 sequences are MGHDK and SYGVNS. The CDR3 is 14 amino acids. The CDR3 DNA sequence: TGTGCCAGCAGTGAAGCAGGGGATGTATACACCATATATTTT. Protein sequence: CASSEAGDVYTIYF. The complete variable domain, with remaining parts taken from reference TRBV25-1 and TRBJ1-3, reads EADIYQTPRYLVIGTGKKITLECSQTMGHDKMYWYQQDPGMELHLIHYSYGVNSTEKGDLSSESTVSRIRTEHFPLTLESARPSHTSQYLCASSEAGDVYTIYFGEGSWLTVV.